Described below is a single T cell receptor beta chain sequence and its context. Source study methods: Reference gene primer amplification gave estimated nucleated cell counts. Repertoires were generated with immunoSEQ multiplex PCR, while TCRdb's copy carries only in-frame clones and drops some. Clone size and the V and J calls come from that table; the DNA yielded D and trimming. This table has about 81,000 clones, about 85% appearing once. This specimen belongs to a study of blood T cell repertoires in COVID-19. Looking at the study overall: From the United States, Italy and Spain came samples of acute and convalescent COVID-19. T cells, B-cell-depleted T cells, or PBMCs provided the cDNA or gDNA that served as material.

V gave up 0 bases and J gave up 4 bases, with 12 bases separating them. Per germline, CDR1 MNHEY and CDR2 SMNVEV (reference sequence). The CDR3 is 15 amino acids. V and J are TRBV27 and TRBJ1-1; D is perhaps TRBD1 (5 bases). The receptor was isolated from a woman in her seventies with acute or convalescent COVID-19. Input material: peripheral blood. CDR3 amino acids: CASSLSGRGGTEAFF. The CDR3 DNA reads TGTGCCAGCAGTTTATCGGGGCGGGGAGGCACTGAAGCTTTCTTT.